The 4 T cell receptor beta chains listed next were all sequenced from one sample in a study of blood T cell repertoires in COVID-19. Data came from immunoSEQ multiplex PCR; TCRdb stores just in-frame clones and leaves some out. Among about 240,000 clones, roughly 90% were seen once, and the ten largest hold 6.2%. Sequenced sample: peripheral blood. The receptor set was obtained from a man aged 55-75 years with acute or convalescent COVID-19.

The genes are TRBV19 and TRBJ1-1; no definite D call. The ends were cut back, 5 bases at V and 2 bases at J, with 9 bases in the middle. In germline, CDR1 is LNHDA, CDR2 SQIVND (reference sequence). The CDR3 length is 13 residues. Here the CDR3 reads CASSLRLNTEAFF. The CDR3 bases are TGTGCCAGTAGTCTCAGGCTTAACACTGAAGCTTTCTTT. The full variable domain, its missing parts supplied by reference TRBV19 and TRBJ1-1, is DGGITQSPKYLFRKEGQNVTLSCEQNLNHDAMYWYRQDPGQGLRLIYYSQIVNDFQKGDIAEGYSVSREKKESFPLTVTSAQKNPTAFYLCASSLRLNTEAFFGQGTRLTVV.

The rearrangement links TRBV28 to TRBJ1-5; D call uncertain. Germline loops: CDR1 MDHEN, CDR2 SYDVKM. V lost 3 bases and J lost 3, with 12 bases in between. The CDR3 totals 15 residues. Here the CDR3 DNA reads TGTGCCAGCAGTTTGGGCAGACCCCTCAATCAGCCCCAGCATTTT. It encodes CASSLGRPLNQPQHF.

CDR3 sequence reads: CASSYRPWTSGTYEQYF. The CDR3 coding sequence is TGTGCCAGCAGTTACCGCCCCTGGACTAGCGGTACCTACGAGCAGTACTTC. The chain employs TRBV28 and TRBJ2-7, with TRBD2 identical over 10 bases. The V segment lost 4 bases and the J segment 2 bases; nucleotides outside the gene matches: 11. The germline V gene encodes CDR1 MDHEN and CDR2 SYDVKM. This CDR3 is 17 amino acids long.

The chain links TRBV4-2 to TRBJ2-3; the match to TRBD1 covers 12 bases. V was clipped by 0 bases and J by 3 bases; unmatched bases: 10. CDR3 length equals 19 residues. Germline V CDR1 and CDR2: LGHNA, YNFKEQ. The CDR3 DNA sequence: TGTGCCAGCAGCCAAGAGGGACAGGGGGCGATTTTGGGAACAGATACGCAGTATTTT. Translated: CASSQEGQGAILGTDTQYF.